This TCR beta chain was recorded in a study of blood T cell repertoires in COVID-19 (dated by TCRdb to the early 2020s). Notes on the research overall: Samples covering the acute and convalescent phases of COVID-19 were provided by collaborators in the United States, Italy and Spain. Sample metadata almost always included a de-identified subject ID, COVID-19 status, age in years and sex. The prospective study material was composed of cDNA or gDNA derived from T cells, B-cell-depleted T cells, or PBMCs. Deeply sampled blood TCRbeta repertoires from subjects exposed to, actively infected with, or recovered from COVID-19 were included in the dataset. The samples were drawn from the first 160 participants of the ongoing ImmuneRACE study and from 1,254 subjects provided by 6 global collaborators. A freely available public database, intended as a resource for researchers studying the immune response to SARS-CoV-2, is where the repertoires were released. Where HLA class I and class II types were available, the types were taken from metadata supplied by the sample provider, not from assay-based typing.

TCRbeta CDR3 regions were amplified from genomic DNA by means of the immunoSEQ Assay, a bias-controlled multiplex PCR. For the original study's pipeline: The number of nucleated cells in each sample was estimated from the amplification of reference gene primers within the assay. Sequence reads were collapsed and filtered to measure the absolute abundance of every unique TCRbeta CDR3 rearrangement. Productive Simpson clonality was computed per sample as the square root of Simpson's diversity index over productive rearrangements. TCRdb obtained this table from immuneACCESS and retained in-frame rearrangements with V and J assigned. These tables miss some clones; where compared with another copy, unresolved V genes account for less than half of the shortfall, and the remainder is unexplained. That table furnishes V, J and clone size, whereas the DNA furnished D and trimming. This sample has some 280,000 clones in its table, and about nine tenths of those were observed once. 0.85% to 0.95% of the sample is taken by the ten largest.

In the case of this clone: No antigen is known for it. No qualities accompany the bases; no much larger clone lies one base away.

Another Seattle source contributed samples from volunteer blood donors who had recovered from COVID-19. Each collaborating institution followed its own protocols to collect whole blood in K2EDTA tubes. For TCRbeta analysis, collaborator samples were shipped as frozen whole blood, as isolated PBMCs, or as DNA extracted from either sample type. What the authors observed across the whole study: The amount of clinical and demographic metadata varied by source and participant and was provided uncurated.

Sequenced sample: peripheral blood. The TCR originated in a woman in her forties who had recovered from COVID-19.

The bases are TGTGCCAGTAGTATAGTTGACATGAACACTGAAGCTTTCTTT. Its protein reads: CASSIVDMNTEAFF. The chain is made from TRBV19 and TRBJ1-1, with the D segment identity uncertain. Sequences LNHDA (CDR1) and SQIVND (CDR2) are obtained from the germline V gene (reference sequence). Relative to germline, V is 1 base shorter and J is 0 bases shorter, with 6 bases between their ends. The CDR3 measures 14 amino acids from cysteine to phenylalanine. CDR3 DNA is the only sequence kept; it has 42 bases, read in frame from the first base.